Each of the 3 T cell receptor beta chains below was sequenced from the same sample in a study of human T cells and chemical hapten exposure. TCRdb re-derived calls from the RACE reads in MiXCR, one entry per CDR3 protein. The sample carries roughly 40,000 distinct CDR3 sequences, 12% recorded once. Time point indicated: pre-sensitization, week 0. Specified treatment: therapeutic diphenylcyclopropenone sensitization with weekly scalp DPC. The sample in question was whole blood, obtained in connection with sensitization to the hapten diphenylcyclopropenone (DPC). The receptors shown here come from a woman aged 25 to 39 with alopecia areata. Some clones in this sample may be carry-over from other donors' samples.

This clonotype was detected only a few times. This rearrangement joins TRBV4-3 to TRBJ1-1; TRBD1 matches at 8 bases. This CDR3 is 17 amino acids long. The ends lost 1 base at V and 4 bases at J; junction bases unmatched: 11. Germline CDR1 and CDR2: LGHNA and YSLEER. The CDR3 coding sequence is TGCGCCAGCAGCCAAGTTTTCGGACAGGGTCCGGGCACTGAAGCTTTCTTT. This codes for CASSQVFGQGPGTEAFF.

Ten or more counts support this clonotype. This chain links TRBV6-2 or TRBV6-3 with TRBJ1-2, with TRBD1 matching over 7 bases. The V segment lost 5 bases and the J segment 2 bases; nucleotides outside the gene matches: 8. This CDR3 spans 15 amino acids. Germline CDR1 MNHEY, CDR2 SVGEGT. CDR3 nucleotides: TGTGCCAGCAGTAATAGCCGGGGACAGAACTATGGCTACACCTTC. This translates into CASSNSRGQNYGYTF.

Of note for this clonotype: Being one base from a much bigger clone, this may be a read error. V and J are TRBV5-4 and TRBJ2-7; 9 nucleotides match TRBD2. This CDR3 spans 15 amino acids. J gave up 5 bases and V 4 bases, and 10 bases lay outside the gene matches. Per the germline V gene, CDR1 is SGHNT and CDR2 is YYREEE (reference sequence). DNA for the CDR3: TGTGCCAGCAGCCACCGGACTAGCGCAGAGGACGAGCAGTACTTC. Its translation: CASSHRTSAEDEQYF.